This TCR beta chain was sequenced during a study of blood T cell repertoires in COVID-19. For the study at large: In each case, the material was cDNA or gDNA derived from T cells, B-cell-depleted T cells, or PBMCs.

TCRdb keeps only in-frame clones here, not all; method: immunoSEQ multiplex PCR. The repertoire holds approximately 170,000 clones, with about 85% as singletons. Enrollment of patients from Seattle took place during active infection, with longitudinal follow-up. Sequencing was done on a sample of peripheral blood. The TCR sequence derives from a woman of 80 years or more with COVID-19, enrolled during active disease.

The CDR3 DNA is TGCGCCAGCAGCTTGGCGGACAGGAGGTCCGGGGAGCTGTTTTTT. It is translated as CASSLADRRSGELFF. The chain combines TRBV5-1 with TRBJ2-2; 7 bases agree with TRBD1. This CDR3 contains 15 residues. The V gene's germline CDR1 is SGHRS and CDR2 YFSETQ. V was pared by 0 bases and J by 6 bases, with 5 bases of the junction left unmatched.